A single sample is the source of the 10 T cell receptor beta chains below, sequenced in a study of T cells in women clearing cervical HPV infection. Profiled with immunoSEQ multiplex PCR; TCRdb holds only in-frame clones, not every one. The sample totals 9,500 to 15,000 clones. The specimen was blood buffy coat. All receptors come from a woman aged 18-70 years with a cervical HPV16 infection that either progressed to CIN3+ or cleared (not recorded which).

With respect to this clone: From the germline J gene comes the end of the CDR3, since the read stops 3 residues before it. The chain links TRBV2 to TRBJ2-4; possibly TRBD2 for D (6 bases). Looked up from germline, CDR1 is SNHLY and CDR2 is FYNNEI. Between the trimmed V and J ends, which lost 7 bases and 9 bases, there was a span of 19 bases. CDR3 length equals 14 residues. The sequenced CDR3 bases are TGTGCCAGCATGCAACGATTGATGGAGGGCATT. Translating gives CASMQRLMEGI. The whole CDR3 reads CASMQRLMEGIQYF.

Points on this clone: The observed sequence ends 3 residues before the CDR3 terminus, with the missing tail filled in from the germline J gene. The rearrangement links TRBV20-1 to TRBJ2-5, with 9 bases that match TRBD2. The CDR3 covers 15 residues. Germline CDR1 reads DFQATT; CDR2 reads SNEGSKA (reference sequence). Trimming at V came to 6 bases and at J to 5 bases, leaving 13 bases not matched to a gene. Incomplete CDR3 DNA: TGCAGTGCGGACCTCTCCGGGACTAGCTCGGAGACC. Its translation is CSADLSGTSSET. The entire CDR3 reads CSADLSGTSSETQYF.

A note on this clone: The sequenced fragment ends 3 residues before the CDR3 boundary, so the rest is inferred from the germline J gene. This chain joins TRBV5-1 and TRBJ1-1; tentatively, D is TRBD1 (5 bases). V was trimmed by 7 bases and J by 3 bases, leaving 13 bases between them. The CDR3 sequence is 13 residues long. Germline CDR1 SGHRS, CDR2 YFSETQ. The DNA read from the CDR3 is TGCGCCAGCTCAGAGGGGTTTTACACTGAA. This sequence encodes CASSEGFYTE. Given in full, the CDR3 is CASSEGFYTEAFF.

On this clone: With the read ending 3 residues before the CDR3 end, the germline J gene is used to fill in that end. V is TRBV7-6 and J is TRBJ1-3; 7 bases are shared with TRBD1. CDR1 and CDR2 (germline): SGHVS, FNYEAQ. The CDR3 length is 16 residues. The V gene end was trimmed by 4 bases and the J gene end by 4 bases; junction bases not matched to a gene: 10. The CDR3 sequence: CASSWKQGTDGNTIYF. Partial CDR3 DNA: TGTGCCAGCAGCTGGAAACAGGGGACGGACGGAAACACC.

As to this clone: The missing CDR3 end, 3 residues past where the read stops, is filled in from the germline J gene. The rearrangement links TRBV10-1 to TRBJ2-5; 12 positions match TRBD2. The CDR3 sequence is 15 residues long. Germline CDR1 and CDR2: WNHNN and SYGVQD (reference sequence). With V trimmed by 3 bases and J by 5 bases, 4 bases remained unmatched. CDR3 DNA (partial): TGCGCCAGCAGTGAAGGACTAGCGGGAACGGAGACC. Translated, it gives CASSEGLAGTET. In full, the CDR3 reads CASSEGLAGTETQYF.

Turning to this clone: The DNA ends 3 residues before the CDR3 does, and the rest of the CDR3 is filled in from the germline J gene. The chain couples TRBV29-1 to TRBJ1-2; D remains unclear. Germline CDR1 reads SQVTM; CDR2 reads ANQGSEA. The CDR3 totals 10 residues. The ends were cut back, 6 bases at V and 3 bases at J, with 5 bases in the middle. CDR3 sequence reads: CSVRDYGYTF. The CDR3 DNA, read in part, is TGCAGCGTCCGGGACTATGGC.

With respect to this clone: The DNA ends 3 residues before the CDR3 does, and the rest of the CDR3 is filled in from the germline J gene. V usage is TRBV7-3 and J usage is TRBJ2-5; D remains ambiguous. Deletions cut 5 bases from V and 0 bases from J, with 7 bases between. The CDR3 loop spans 13 amino acids. Germline V lookup: CDR1 SGHTA, CDR2 FQGTGA. CDR3 DNA (partial): TGTGCCAGCAGCGCCCGGGACCAAGAGACC. This translates into CASSARDQET. The whole CDR3 is CASSARDQETQYF.

Comment on this clone: The read finishes 3 residues shy of the CDR3 end, and the germline J gene is used to complete it. V usage is TRBV7-2 and J usage is TRBJ2-2; no firm D call. Germline V CDR1 and CDR2: SGHTA, FQGNSA. The CDR3 sequence is 15 residues long. V was shortened by 2 bases and J by 0 bases, with 7 bases between the two germline ends. CDR3 amino acids: CASSLRLANTGELFF. The part of the CDR3 DNA that was read is TGTGCCAGCAGCTTAAGATTAGCGAACACCGGGGAG.

As for this clone: The read ends 3 residues shy of where the CDR3 ends; the end is completed using the germline J gene. This chain links TRBV30 with TRBJ2-7; 10 bases fit TRBD1. The CDR3 has 14 residues. V was pared by 0 bases and J by 5 bases, with 4 bases of the junction left unmatched. Germline values: CDR1 GTSNPN, CDR2 SVGIG (reference sequence). This CDR3 reads CAWSVGQGVNEQYF. The sequenced CDR3 bases are TGTGCCTGGAGTGTAGGACAGGGGGTCAACGAG.

As to this clone: The read stops 3 residues short of the end of the CDR3; the missing end is completed from the germline J gene. The chain joins TRBV5-4 to TRBJ2-1; 8 nucleotides agree with TRBD2. With V trimmed by 0 bases and J by 8 bases, 7 bases remained unmatched. Germline V gives CDR1 SGHNT, CDR2 YYREEE (reference sequence). The CDR3 is made up of 15 amino acids. Partial CDR3 DNA: TGTGCCAGCAGCTTGGGGGTAGCGGGGCCGTATGAG. It specifies CASSLGVAGPYE. The CDR3 in its entirety is CASSLGVAGPYEQFF.